The present TCR beta chain was sequenced within a study of Graves' ophthalmopathy and Graves' hyperthyroidism. At the level of the study: Peripheral blood was gathered at the point of initial diagnosis, before any treatment started. Notes on the study in general: Forecasting of ophthalmopathy progression by the model achieved almost 71% sensitivity and more than 72% specificity.

The CDR3 contains 14 residues. From germline, CDR1 is KGHSH and CDR2 LQKENI. Transcripts of RNA were the source for amplifying TCR beta CDR3 regions. First-round RT-PCR relied on HTBI primers, and a second-round multiplex PCR came next. In TCRdb, the multiplex PCR reads were re-called with MiXCR into one record per CDR3 protein. The repertoire has hundreds of thousands of distinct CDR3 sequences, 20% to 25% of them found once; the top ten carry roughly 6.9%. Clinical symptoms and serum thyroxine were used for diagnosis; TRAb, thyroid ultrasound and orbital computed tomography were also relied on. This clonotype was seen just once. Its antigen is undetermined. One end of the junction is discordant with germline, which a read error may explain.

The sequence derives from a woman between 18 and 30 years old with stable Graves' hyperthyroidism. Some clones in this sample may be carry-over from other donors' samples. The sequencing input was peripheral blood. The rearrangement links TRBV18 to TRBJ1-1, with unresolved D. The CDR3 DNA reads as TGTGCCAGCTCACCAACGGTCATCAACGCTGAAGCTTTATTT. This translates into CASSPTVINAEALF.